One sample yielded the 11 T cell receptor beta chains listed below, sequenced in a study of response to subunit inactivated influenza vaccine. TCRdb reanalysed the RT-PCR reads using MiXCR and keeps one entry per CDR3 protein. The sample has hundreds of thousands of distinct CDR3 sequences; 15% to 20% are singletons. Specimen: PBMCs from blood, collected less than 6 days after vaccination. The receptor source for this set is a man between 45 and 60 years old who received an inactivated influenza vaccine.

The V call is TRBV6-5, the J call TRBJ1-3; D not certain. Germline CDR1 MNHEY, CDR2 SVGAGI. Trimming took off 6 bases at V and 4 bases at J, with 4 bases between the two ends. The CDR3 length is 11 residues. The chain's CDR3 is CASREGNTIYF. CDR3 DNA: TGTGCCAGCAGGGAGGGAAACACCATATATTTT.

This sequence joins TRBV10-3 and TRBJ2-3; TRBD2 matches at 7 bases. The germline V gene encodes CDR1 ENHRY and CDR2 SYGVKD. The CDR3 is made up of 16 amino acids. Germline trimming cut 6 bases from V and 0 bases from J; bases unmatched to any gene: 9. For the CDR3, the DNA is TGTGCCATCAGGCCGGGACTACGACCTAGCACAGATACGCAGTATTTT. Its protein product is CAIRPGLRPSTDTQYF.

This clonotype has more than one count but fewer than ten. The rearrangement joins TRBV7-2 to TRBJ2-7; 8 bases fit TRBD1. Trimming at V came to 4 bases and at J to 0 bases, leaving 8 bases not matched to a gene. The germline CDR1 and CDR2 sequences are SGHTA and FQGNSA. The CDR3 has 16 amino acids. This chain's CDR3 is CASSSTGVGSSYEQYF. The CDR3 DNA follows: TGTGCCAGCAGCTCGACAGGGGTTGGCAGCTCCTACGAGCAGTACTTC.

Only a few counts were recorded for this clonotype. The chain joins TRBV2 to TRBJ2-2; D call uncertain. V was pared by 1 base and J by 6 bases, with 9 bases between. The CDR3 loop spans 14 amino acids. Germline CDR1 SNHLY, CDR2 FYNNEI. In nucleotides, the CDR3 is TGTGCCAGCAGTGAAGTACTTTCGTCCGGGGAGCTGTTTTTT. Its translation: CASSEVLSSGELFF.

The chain couples TRBV20-1 to TRBJ2-1; TRBD2 aligns across 8 bases. Germline trimming cut 3 bases from V and 4 bases from J; bases unmatched to any gene: 8. The CDR3 contains 15 residues. Germline loops: CDR1 DFQATT, CDR2 SNEGSKA (reference sequence). The CDR3 loop reads CSARPLGGRYNEQFF. CDR3 sequence (DNA): TGCAGTGCTAGGCCTTTGGGCGGGAGGTACAATGAGCAGTTCTTC.

This clonotype appeared once. The chain employs TRBV6-5 and TRBJ2-5; D is undetermined. The CDR3 runs to 15 residues. Germline V CDR1 and CDR2: MNHEY, SVGAGI. The germline V and J ends were trimmed by 2 bases and 1 base, with 11 bases remaining between them. In DNA form, the CDR3 reads TGTGCCAGCAGTTACGGTGGGGTGTCCCAAGAGACCCAGTACTTC. Its protein is CASSYGGVSQETQYF.

In this sample, this clonotype turned up a few times. The chain carries TRBV20-1 and TRBJ1-2; 10 positions agree with TRBD1. Unmatched junction bases numbered 3, after V lost 6 bases and J lost 2 bases. This CDR3 comprises 13 residues. The germline V gene encodes CDR1 DFQATT and CDR2 SNEGSKA (reference sequence). The chain's CDR3 is CSATDRGNYGYTF. Here the CDR3 DNA reads TGCAGTGCCACGGACAGGGGGAACTATGGCTACACCTTC.

The chain couples TRBV7-8 to TRBJ1-1; 7 positions match TRBD1. Germline V gene data show CDR1 as SGHVS and CDR2 as FQNEAQ. CDR3 length equals 13 residues. The ends lost 5 bases at V and 13 bases at J; junction bases unmatched: 13. In DNA, the CDR3 is TGTGCCAGCAGCCGTGGGACAGACCGTTATGGTTTCTTT. Translating it yields CASSRGTDRYGFF.

The chain links TRBV6-1 to TRBJ1-5; D is unclear. The CDR3 has 14 amino acids. Germline values: CDR1 MNHNS, CDR2 SASEGT. Deletions cut 7 bases from V and 0 bases from J, with 10 bases between. The CDR3 nucleotides read TGTGCCAGCATTGAGACGGTTAGCAATCAGCCCCAGCATTTT. This sequence encodes CASIETVSNQPQHF.

At least ten counts were recorded for this clonotype. The CDR3 spells CASSLGQGRGYTF. As DNA, the CDR3 is TGTGCCAGCAGCCTCGGACAGGGGCGTGGCTACACCTTC. The chain is built from TRBV12-3 or TRBV12-4 and TRBJ1-2; 9 positions agree with TRBD1. This CDR3 spans 13 amino acids. J gave up 7 bases and V 6 bases, and 6 bases lay outside the gene matches.

This clonotype appeared a few times. This chain uses TRBV20-1 with TRBJ2-1, with 10 bases matching TRBD2. This CDR3 region has 14 residues. Germline loops: CDR1 DFQATT, CDR2 SNEGSKA (reference sequence). V was pared by 4 bases and J by 8 bases, with 8 bases of the junction left unmatched. CDR3 protein: CSATLSGRLYEQFF. The DNA of the CDR3 is TGCAGTGCTACCCTTAGCGGGAGGTTGTATGAGCAGTTCTTC.